The sequence of this T cell receptor beta chain was determined in a study of T cells in Graves' hyperthyroidism and ophthalmopathy. CDR1 is LNHDA, CDR2 SQIVND, per germline (reference sequence). The CDR3 length is 15 residues. V lost 4 bases and J lost 3; bases outside the gene matches: 6. Stable Graves' hyperthyroidism meant no ophthalmopathy progression within 18 months. Researchers barred patients who had uncontrolled infection, other autoimmune disease, pregnancy or lactation. From RNA transcripts, TCR beta CDR3 regions were amplified. HTBI primers were the set used in a first-round RT-PCR of the TCR CDR3. TCRdb independently ran MiXCR on the multiplex PCR reads; one entry per CDR3 protein. There are roughly 380,000 distinct CDR3 sequences in the sample; more than 11% occur only once, and more than 9.5% lies in the top ten. There are a few counts of this clonotype. The antigen remains undetermined.

Study outcomes and limitations: Blood shared most expanded thyroid clonotypes above 0.001.

This TCR derives from a woman aged 55-69 years with Graves' hyperthyroidism. The chain couples TRBV19 to TRBJ2-7; 10 bases are shared with TRBD1. Sequences were obtained from blood. The CDR3 coding sequence is TGTGCCAGTAGTAATCAGGACAGGGGGTACTACGAGCAGTACTTC. It encodes CASSNQDRGYYEQYF.